This T cell receptor beta chain was sequenced in a study of blood T cell repertoires in COVID-19. Study background: The analysed material was cDNA or gDNA that came from T cells, B-cell-depleted T cells, or PBMCs.

Trimming stripped 4 bases from V and 5 bases from J, with 13 bases between. This CDR3 has 14 amino acids. Germline CDR1 LGHDT, CDR2 YNNKEL (reference sequence). Per the original data handling: By means of reference gene primer amplification, nucleated cell counts were estimated. Libraries were prepared by immunoSEQ multiplex PCR; TCRdb keeps only in-frame clonotypes and omits some of them. V, J and clone size are taken as reported in that table, and D and trimming were inferred from the DNA itself. The table has 300,000 to 400,000 clones, approximately 83% seen once. The sequence derives from a woman in her 40s with acute COVID-19. This sequence joins TRBV3-1 (or the pseudogene TRBV3-2) and TRBJ2-3; D may be TRBD2 (6 bases). The sequencing input was PBMCs or T cells enriched from blood (not recorded which). The CDR3 region has the DNA TGTGCCAGCAGCCTGGTAGCGGACGGAGATACGCAGTATTTT. Translating gives CASSLVADGDTQYF.